The TCR beta chain under discussion was sequenced for a study of human T cells and chemical hapten exposure. Time point indicated: patch test 2, 6 weeks after DPC sensitization. Noted treatment: therapeutic diphenylcyclopropenone sensitization with weekly scalp DPC. This clonotype was observed many times. TCRdb processed the RACE reads anew with MiXCR; each CDR3 protein has one entry. The sample lists about 85,000 distinct CDR3 sequences, 11% occurring once. CDR1 is SEHNR and CDR2 is FQNEAQ in the germline V gene (reference sequence). The CDR3 consists of 18 residues. Trimming took off 4 bases at V and 2 bases at J, with 23 bases between the two ends.

This material consisted of whole blood, taken in connection with sensitization to the hapten diphenylcyclopropenone (DPC). The genes are TRBV7-9 and TRBJ1-2; D might be TRBD1 (5 bases). The receptor's source is a man aged 18-30 years with alopecia areata. Some clones in this sample may be carry-over from other donors' samples. CDR3 residues: CASSSFIMGTGGNYGYTF. CDR3 DNA sequence: TGTGCCAGCAGCTCCTTTATTATGGGTACAGGAGGGAACTATGGCTACACCTTC. The full variable domain, rest sourced from reference TRBV7-9 and TRBJ1-2, is DTGVSQNPRHKITKRGQNVTFRCDPISEHNRLYWYRQTLGQGPEFLTYFQNEAQLEKSRLLSDRFSAERPKGSFSTLEIQRTEQGDSAMYLCASSSFIMGTGGNYGYTFGSGTRLTVV.